This T cell receptor beta chain came from a study of neurological immune-mediated disorders. TCRdb ran MiXCR on the 5' RACE reads and lists one entry per CDR3 protein. The profile covers tens of thousands of distinct CDR3 sequences, with around 4% appearing a single time and roughly 1.5% taken by the ten largest. CDR1 and CDR2 from the germline V gene are MNHEY and SMNVEV (reference sequence). This CDR3 is built from 18 residues. In this sample, this clonotype turned up a few times. One end of the junction does not line up with germline, which may come from a read error. This receptor was taken from a man aged 25-45 years with multiple sclerosis. V usage is TRBV27 and J usage is TRBJ2-5, with TRBD2 identical over 14 bases. The specimen was PBMCs. The CDR3 DNA reads TGTGCCAGCGGTTTAAGGGGGGGACTAGCGGGAGAACAAGAGACCCAGTACTTC. Its protein product is CASGLRGGLAGEQETQYF.